The source of this T cell receptor (beta chain) is a study of CD8+ T cells in alopecia areata. For the study at large: Among treated patients, oral tofacitinib was administered at 5 to 10 mg twice daily.

As regards this clone: Its antigen is currently unknown.

Treatment noted: oral pan-JAK inhibitor, 5-10 mg twice daily. Peripheral blood and lesional scalp punch biopsies came from alopecia areata patients. V was trimmed by 4 bases and J by 0 bases, leaving 24 bases between them. The germline V gene has CDR1 MGHRA and CDR2 YSYEKL. The CDR3 has 19 residues. General study results and limits: It was lesional scalp, especially alopecia totalis/universalis, that showed higher clonality than normal scalp. On tofacitinib, scalp clonality and expanded CD8+ clones among top 100 fell significantly.

Sequencing used cDNA as its template, made by extracting RNA and reverse transcribing it. Some clones are missing from TCRdb's copy, which holds only in-frame ones; the method was immunoSEQ multiplex PCR. The sample yields 200,000 to 250,000 clones, roughly 66% seen once. V is TRBV4-1 and J is TRBJ1-1; D not resolved. The sample was CD4+ T cells sorted from blood, taken around week 46, from a patient treated with tofacitinib. The TCR was taken from a human donor with alopecia areata. CDR3 loop: CASSLSPVEGILMNTEAFF. The CDR3 DNA follows: TGCGCCAGCAGCCTCTCCCCGGTGGAGGGAATTCTCATGAACACTGAAGCTTTCTTT.